The subject of this entry is one T cell receptor (beta chain). Its antigen remains undetermined. Base qualities are not recorded, but no much larger clone differs from it by a single base. The entry originates in a study of blood T cell repertoires in COVID-19 (dated by TCRdb to the early 2020s). Regarding the study in general: Samples covering the acute and convalescent phases of COVID-19 were provided by collaborators in the United States, Italy and Spain. Subjects who had been exposed to COVID-19, were actively infected with it, or had recovered from it provided the deeply sampled blood TCRbeta repertoires that made up the dataset. HLA class I and class II types, where available, came from metadata supplied by the sample provider rather than from assay-based typing. The samples were drawn from two sources: the first 160 participants of the ongoing ImmuneRACE study, and 1,254 subjects contributed by 6 global collaborators. The material from the prospective study consisted of cDNA or gDNA derived from T cells, B-cell-depleted T cells, or PBMCs. Nearly every sample came with metadata listing a de-identified subject ID, COVID-19 status, age in years and sex. The repertoires were released in a freely available public database meant as a resource for research on the immune response to SARS-CoV-2.

The paper's findings and limits, for the study overall: The amount of clinical and demographic metadata varied by source and participant and was provided uncurated.

The collaborating institutions used their own protocols to collect whole blood in K2EDTA tubes. For TCRbeta analysis, collaborators shipped samples as frozen whole blood, isolated PBMCs, or DNA extracted from either of those sample types. A distance of 12 bases separates the germline ends of V and J, which lose 1 base and 2 bases respectively. CDR1 and CDR2 (SGHRS, YFSETQ) derive from the germline V gene. Taken from cysteine to phenylalanine, the CDR3 has 15 residues. Only the CDR3 DNA is retained, 45 bases long and in frame from the first base. TCRbeta CDR3 regions were amplified from genomic DNA using the immunoSEQ Assay, a bias-controlled multiplex PCR. In the original analysis: Within the assay, amplification of reference gene primers was used to estimate how many nucleated cells each sample contained. To quantify the absolute abundance of each unique TCRbeta CDR3 rearrangement, sequence reads were collapsed and filtered. For each sample, productive Simpson clonality was calculated as the square root of Simpson's diversity index across productive rearrangements. TCRdb retrieved this table from immuneACCESS and kept in-frame rearrangements only. Not all clones are present; in checked studies, unresolved V genes account for under half, and no reason is known for the remainder. The V and J calls and clone size are taken from that table; D and trimming were inferred from the DNA. A total of around 130,000 clones appear in this sample, around 77% of them only once. 11% of the sample is held by the ten biggest clonotypes.

Sample: peripheral blood. This sequence originates from a human donor in a cohort sampled during active COVID-19. The chain joins TRBV5-1 to TRBJ2-5; possibly the D gene is TRBD2, per 6 matching bases. The CDR3 protein is CASSLRGTTQETQYF. At the DNA level, the sequence is TGCGCCAGCAGCTTGCGGGGGACCACACAAGAGACCCAGTACTTC.